These T cell receptor beta chains were read from a single sample in a study of beta chain features in type 1 diabetes. Some clones are missing from TCRdb's copy, which holds only in-frame ones; the method was immunoSEQ multiplex PCR. In the table there are approximately 170,000 clones, 7% to 10% of which are singletons. Sample: central memory CD4+ T cells from blood. Receptors were obtained from a woman between 18 and 29 years old in good health. CDR3s include the opening cysteine and the closing phenylalanine or tryptophan. The D gene is left open where the match is weak. Size values are once, few and many counts, or a class for expanded clones, and some rows have none.

clone_size j_call v_call d_call cdr3_aa cdr3_nt
few TRBJ2-3 TRBV5-6 NA CASSVVRGGYDTQYF TGTGCCAGCAGCGTCGTGAGGGGAGGATACGATACGCAGTATTTT
few TRBJ2-5 TRBV13 NA CASSRFHGGRQETQYF TGTGCCAGCAGTCGATTTCACGGGGGGCGCCAAGAGACCCAGTACTTC
NA TRBJ2-1 TRBV18 NA CASSSSSLGGNEQFF TGTGCCAGCTCATCCTCAAGCTTGGGCGGGAATGAGCAGTTCTTC
few TRBJ2-2 TRBV29-1 NA CSVAGAGELFF TGCAGCGTTGCGGGAGCCGGGGAGCTGTTTTTT
NA TRBJ2-3 TRBV7-2 NA CASSLLIDTQYF TGTGCCAGCAGCCTATTGATAGATACGCAGTATTTT
NA TRBJ2-3 TRBV5-6 NA CASSSRPDTQYF TGTGCCAGCAGCTCGAGGCCAGATACGCAGTATTTT
few TRBJ2-3 TRBV7-2 NA CASSSPSAVVTDTQYF TGTGCCAGCAGCTCCCCAAGTGCGGTCGTCACAGATACGCAGTATTTT
NA TRBJ2-5 TRBV7-9 TRBD1 CASSRGQGGETQYF TGTGCCAGCAGCCGGGGACAGGGAGGCGAGACCCAGTACTTC
NA TRBJ1-6 TRBV13 NA CASSLVDSGDNSPLHF TGTGCCAGCAGCTTAGTAGATTCGGGGGATAATTCACCCCTCCACTTT
few TRBJ2-7 TRBV18 NA CASSPPSGNYEQYF TGTGCCAGCTCACCACCGTCGGGAAACTACGAGCAGTACTTC
few TRBJ2-3 TRBV5-1 NA CASAPEGRTDTQYF TGCGCCAGCGCGCCGGAGGGCCGTACAGATACGCAGTATTTT
few TRBJ2-7 TRBV6-5 NA CASSYSASGPWEQYF TGTGCCAGCAGTTACTCGGCAAGCGGCCCCTGGGAGCAGTACTTC
NA TRBJ1-2 TRBV6-1 TRBD1 CAIGQGPWYGYTF TGTGCCATCGGACAGGGGCCTTGGTATGGCTACACCTTC
few TRBJ2-6 TRBV7-8 NA CASSSSGGGGANVLTF TGTGCCAGCAGCTCGTCAGGGGGAGGTGGGGCCAACGTCCTGACTTTC
NA TRBJ1-2 TRBV29-1 NA CSVERTAGYGYTF TGCAGCGTCGAACGGACAGCCGGCTATGGCTACACCTTC
few TRBJ2-3 TRBV10-3 TRBD2 CAIRPGTSVADTQYF TGTGCCATCAGGCCCGGGACTAGCGTCGCAGATACGCAGTATTTT
few TRBJ2-1 TRBV7-3 TRBD1 CASAPGQGLEQFF TGTGCCAGCGCCCCGGGACAGGGCTTAGAGCAGTTCTTC
few TRBJ1-2 TRBV7-9 TRBD1 CASSLKAKRDRSNYGYTF TGTGCCAGCAGCTTAAAGGCTAAAAGGGACAGGAGTAACTATGGCTACACCTTC
NA TRBJ1-4 TRBV14 NA CASSLREQPGEKLFF TGTGCCAGCAGCCTTCGGGAACAGCCGGGAGAAAAACTGTTTTTT
few TRBJ2-3 TRBV4-2 NA CASSQETDTQYF TGTGCCAGCAGCCAGGAGACAGATACGCAGTATTTT
few TRBJ2-1 TRBV7-2 TRBD2 CASSSGLAAYNEQFF TGTGCCAGCAGCTCAGGACTAGCGGCCTACAATGAGCAGTTCTTC
NA TRBJ1-2 TRBV5-1 NA CASSLAGTADGGYTF TGCGCCAGCAGCTTGGCCGGGACTGCCGATGGGGGCTACACCTTC
NA TRBJ2-3 TRBV7-2 TRBD2 CASSTSGGAQYF TGTGCCAGCAGCACTAGCGGGGGGGCGCAGTATTTT
few TRBJ2-1 TRBV2 TRBD1 CASSGDSLNEQFF TGTGCCAGCAGCGGGGACAGTCTGAATGAGCAGTTCTTC
few TRBJ1-2 TRBV6-1 NA CASSIQEFRGYTF TGTGCCAGCAGCATACAGGAGTTTAGAGGCTACACCTTC
few TRBJ2-2 TRBV6-5 TRBD1 CASSYGQGKLFF TGTGCCAGCAGTTACGGACAGGGAAAGCTGTTTTTT
NA TRBJ1-1 TRBV19 TRBD1 CASRSRQGTGTEAFF TGTGCCAGTAGATCGAGACAGGGTACAGGAACTGAAGCTTTCTTT
NA TRBJ2-5 TRBV7-3 TRBD2 CASSRRGVPPQETQYF TGTGCCAGCAGCCGGCGGGGGGTCCCCCCCCAAGAGACCCAGTACTTC
few TRBJ2-1 TRBV7-2 TRBD2 CASSLGVAGGIEQFF TGTGCCAGCAGCTTAGGAGTAGCGGGGGGGATTGAGCAGTTCTTC